Below, 7 T cell receptor beta chains from the same sample are listed, as sequenced in a study of identifying expanded T cells in peripheral blood. Produced via immunoSEQ multiplex PCR; TCRdb's table is partial and in-frame only. Counted here are around 100,000 clones, 80% to 90% occurring once; the ten biggest clones make up about 5.9%. Sequenced material: blood. The receptors shown here come from a person aged 18 to 75 in good health.

This rearrangement joins TRBV9 to TRBJ2-5; tentatively, D is TRBD1 or TRBD2 (6 bases each). The V gene lost 2 bases and the J gene lost 1 base, with 15 bases spanning the gap. The CDR3 sequence is 16 residues long. Germline-derived CDR1 and CDR2 are SGDLS and YYNGEE. CDR3 sequence reads: CASSVGGRPVQETQYF. CDR3 bases: TGTGCCAGCAGCGTTGGGGGGCGACCTGTCCAAGAGACCCAGTACTTC.

The CDR3 region is CASSYGGTSGRASEQFF. The CDR3 coding sequence is TGTGCCAGCAGCTACGGGGGGACTAGCGGGAGGGCCAGTGAGCAGTTCTTC. The chain joins TRBV7-3 to TRBJ2-1; 16 positions match TRBD2. V trimming: 4 bases; J trimming: 9 bases; junction bases outside the gene matches: 9. Germline assignment: CDR1 SGHTA and CDR2 FQGTGA. The CDR3 has 17 residues.

This clone was observed once. This chain connects TRBV9 to TRBJ1-2; D might be TRBD1 (5 bases). CDR1 SGDLS and CDR2 YYNGEE come from the germline V gene. The CDR3 consists of 15 residues. Trimming took 0 bases from V and 1 from J, leaving 10 bases between them. CDR3 loop: CASSVEVTDNYGYTF. DNA for the CDR3: TGTGCCAGCAGCGTAGAGGTGACAGATAACTATGGCTACACCTTC.

This chain joins TRBV30 and TRBJ2-1, with TRBD2 matching 12 bases. V shed 1 base, J shed 9 bases, and the junction held 13 bases outside the gene matches. CDR1 is GTSNPN, CDR2 SVGIG, per germline (reference sequence). This CDR3 is 17 amino acids long. The CDR3 DNA reads as TGTGCCTGGAGTGCTCCCCGGGCTAGCGGGAGGGCCAGTGAGCAGTTCTTC. Translation gives CAWSAPRASGRASEQFF.

The chain uses TRBV7-2 and TRBJ1-1, with no clear D. The germline gives CDR1 SGHTA, CDR2 FQGNSA. Trimming shortened V by 5 bases and J by 6 bases, and 16 bases separated the two germline ends. This CDR3 is 14 amino acids long. The CDR3, as DNA: TGTGCCAGCAGCCCGGTCCCGGAGACGGCTGAAGCTTTCTTT. This sequence encodes CASSPVPETAEAFF.

The chain couples TRBV19 to TRBJ1-1; D is unclear. The CDR3 runs to 15 residues. Trimming took off 1 base at V and 7 bases at J, with 16 bases between the two ends. Per germline, CDR1 LNHDA and CDR2 SQIVND (reference sequence). The CDR3: CASSIVPRGTNEAFF. CDR3 nucleotides: TGTGCCAGTAGTATAGTCCCCCGGGGAACAAATGAAGCTTTCTTT.

This clone was counted between two and nine times. CDR3 coding DNA: TGTGCCAGCAGCTGGACAGGGCACACTGAAGCTTTCTTT. Translation: CASSWTGHTEAFF. The chain uses TRBV7-6 and TRBJ1-1; 8 bases map to TRBD1. Germline V gives CDR1 SGHVS, CDR2 FNYEAQ. The junction had 1 base not matched to a gene; V was cut back by 4 bases and J by 3 bases. There are 13 residues in the CDR3. Complete variable domain (other parts from reference TRBV7-6 and TRBJ1-1): GAGVSQSPRYKVTKRGQDVALRCDPISGHVSLYWYRQALGQGPEFLTYFNYEAQQDKSGLPNDRFSAERPEGSISTLTIQRTEQRDSAMYRCASSWTGHTEAFFGQGTRLTVV.